Listed below are T cell receptor beta chains from one sample, sequenced in a study of T cells in Graves' hyperthyroidism and ophthalmopathy. Using its own MiXCR run on the multiplex PCR reads, TCRdb lists one record per CDR3 protein. This table holds around 350,000 distinct CDR3 sequences, 19% found once. The material sequenced was blood. The receptors here all came from a woman in her late teens or twenties with Graves' hyperthyroidism. CDR3s include the opening cysteine and the closing phenylalanine or tryptophan. The D gene is left open where the match is weak. Some rows mark clone size as missing; the rest say once, few, many or name a class of expanded clone.

V gene	J gene	D gene	clone size	CDR3 protein	CDR3 DNA
TRBV6-1	TRBJ2-7	.	many	CASSESDNYEQYF	TGTGCCAGCAGTGAATCGGACAACTACGAGCAGTACTTC
TRBV12-3/TRBV12-4	TRBJ1-3	.	many	CASSFIQGKNTIYF	TGTGCCAGCAGTTTTATCCAGGGAAAAAACACCATATATTTT
TRBV2	TRBJ1-2	.	many	CASKRGVDYGYTF	TGTGCCAGCAAACGGGGAGTGGACTATGGCTACACCTTC
TRBV12-3/TRBV12-4	TRBJ2-5	TRBD2	.	CASSLGPAGPQETQYF	TGTGCCAGCAGTTTAGGCCCAGCGGGGCCTCAAGAGACCCAGTACTTC
TRBV28	TRBJ1-1	.	.	CASSFGATNTEAFF	TGTGCCAGCAGTTTCGGCGCCACAAACACTGAAGCTTTCTTT
TRBV9	TRBJ2-7	TRBD2	.	CASSVEAGGLPYEQYF	TGTGCCAGCAGCGTAGAAGCGGGGGGGCTCCCCTACGAGCAGTACTTC
TRBV18	TRBJ2-2	TRBD1	.	CASSLPGQTTGELFF	TGTGCCAGCTCACTGCCGGGACAGACGACCGGGGAGCTGTTTTTT
TRBV15	TRBJ1-5	.	many	CATSRAGGGQPQHF	TGTGCCACCAGCAGAGCGGGGGGAGGGCAGCCCCAGCATTTT
TRBV24-1	TRBJ2-5	.	many	CATSDRKFQETQYF	TGTGCCACCAGTGACCGGAAATTTCAAGAGACCCAGTACTTC
TRBV18	TRBJ2-7	.	.	CASSQSKSYEQYF	TGTGCCAGCTCACAGTCGAAATCCTACGAGCAGTACTTC
TRBV24-1	TRBJ1-5	TRBD1	.	CATSDAGQGYQPQHF	TGTGCCACCAGTGACGCGGGACAGGGCTATCAGCCCCAGCATTTT
TRBV12-3/TRBV12-4	TRBJ1-6	.	many	CASSESSYNSPLHF	TGTGCCAGCAGCGAGAGCTCCTATAATTCACCCCTCCACTTT
TRBV7-9	TRBJ2-7	.	many	CASSFGVMGEQYF	TGTGCCAGCAGCTTCGGTGTGATGGGGGAGCAGTACTTC
TRBV11-2	TRBJ2-2	.	.	CASSLVGFWGSPGELFF	TGTGCCAGCAGCTTAGTCGGTTTTTGGGGTTCTCCCGGGGAGCTGTTTTTT
TRBV9	TRBJ1-5	TRBD1	many	CASSVGGQSNQPQHF	TGTGCCAGCAGCGTAGGGGGACAGAGCAATCAGCCCCAGCATTTT
TRBV5-1	TRBJ2-7	.	few	CASSRRGAGGKSYEQYF	TGCGCCAGCAGCCGGAGGGGAGCAGGGGGAAAATCCTACGAGCAGTACTTC
TRBV7-8	TRBJ2-4	TRBD2	.	CASSLGASGGARAKNIKYF	TGTGCCAGCAGCTTAGGGGCTAGCGGGGGAGCTAGAGCCAAAAACATTAAGTACTTC
TRBV5-1	TRBJ1-2	TRBD1	.	CASSLDRGYGHTF	TGCGCCAGCAGCTTGGACAGGGGCTATGGCCACACCTTC
TRBV24-1	TRBJ1-2	.	many	CATSDPTFYGYTF	TGTGCCACCAGTGATCCGACTTTCTATGGCTACACCTTC
TRBV18	TRBJ2-7	.	.	CASSPRIGRSNEQYF	TGTGCCAGCTCACCAAGAATAGGGCGGAGCAACGAGCAGTACTTC
TRBV4-1	TRBJ1-5	.	many	CASSHPGAQPQHF	TGCGCCAGCAGCCACCCCGGGGCTCAGCCCCAGCATTTT
TRBV2	TRBJ2-5	.	.	CASSEARFSRGVAETQYF	TGTGCCAGCAGTGAAGCGCGTTTTTCCCGCGGGGTGGCAGAGACCCAGTACTTC
TRBV28	TRBJ1-1	TRBD1	many	CASSLIGTGFTEAFF	TGTGCCAGCAGTTTGATTGGGACAGGGTTCACTGAAGCTTTCTTT
TRBV12-3/TRBV12-4	TRBJ2-7	.	many	CASSPPRPTSEQYF	TGTGCCAGCAGCCCCCCCCGACCCACCAGCGAGCAGTACTTC
TRBV28	TRBJ1-2	TRBD1	many	CATTLTPGQSYGYTF	TGTGCCACTACGCTAACTCCGGGACAGAGCTATGGCTACACCTTC
TRBV29-1	TRBJ1-1	.	many	CSVVKTRLTEAFF	TGCAGCGTTGTGAAGACACGTTTGACTGAAGCTTTCTTT
TRBV28	TRBJ1-1	.	many	CASSGTVTTEAFF	TGTGCCAGCAGTGGTACAGTGACCACTGAAGCTTTCTTT
TRBV12-3/TRBV12-4	TRBJ1-6	.	many	CASSLGGPSPLHF	TGTGCCAGCAGTTTGGGGGGACCTTCACCCCTCCACTTT
TRBV2	TRBJ2-4	.	many	CASGRLAKNIQYF	TGTGCCAGCGGGAGACTAGCCAAAAACATTCAGTACTTC
TRBV18	TRBJ2-5	.	many	CASSPPEKGTQYF	TGTGCCAGCTCACCCCCCGAGAAGGGGACCCAGTACTTC
TRBV6-1	TRBJ1-5	.	once	CASRRTDYSYQPQHF	TGTGCCAGCAGAAGGACAGATTATAGCTATCAGCCTCAGCATTTT
TRBV2	TRBJ2-2	.	many	CASSWSGNTGELFF	TGTGCCAGCAGTTGGAGCGGGAACACCGGGGAGCTGTTTTTT
TRBV13	TRBJ1-3	.	many	CASSLATDSGNTIYF	TGTGCCAGCAGCTTAGCGACAGACTCTGGAAACACCATATATTTT
TRBV7-9	TRBJ1-1	.	many	CASSLDGASGAFF	TGTGCCAGCAGCTTAGACGGGGCGAGTGGAGCTTTCTTT
TRBV13	TRBJ1-6	.	.	CASSHGDTSSSYNSPLHF	TGTGCCAGCAGCCACGGGGACACCTCGAGCTCCTATAATTCACCCCTCCACTTT
TRBV7-2	TRBJ1-5	.	.	CASSLATGRPQHF	TGTGCCAGCAGCTTAGCGACAGGTCGACCCCAGCATTTT